A selection of T cell receptor beta chains follows, all from one sample in a study of T-cell memory formation after mild COVID-19. TCRdb fed the 5' RACE reads into MiXCR, producing one record per CDR3 protein. This repertoire shows roughly 320,000 distinct CDR3 sequences, around 28% found once; its top ten account for less than 15%. The sample consisted of PBMCs or a T cell subset sorted from them (not recorded which). The receptor set was obtained from an adult woman who had mild COVID-19 (a few samples of this study predate the infection). Cell type and time point are not known. Both conserved end residues are part of each CDR3. Fields, in order: D gene, V gene, J gene, clone size, CDR3 length, CDR3 DNA, CDR3 protein. A D gene is named only where the DNA matches it firmly. A clone size is listed for some rows: how often the clone was seen (once, few, many), or a class if it is expanded.

D: -
V: TRBV10-3
J: TRBJ2-7
size: -
length: 14
DNA: TGTGCCATCAGTACAGGTACGAGCAGCTACGAGCAGTACTTC
CDR3: CAISTGTSSYEQYF

D: -
V: TRBV27
J: TRBJ1-2
size: -
length: 13
DNA: TGTGCCAGCAGTTTATCAGGCGTTTATGGCTACACCTTC
CDR3: CASSLSGVYGYTF

D: TRBD1
V: TRBV7-9
J: TRBJ2-1
size: -
length: 15
DNA: TGTGCCAGCAGCCTCGGACAGGTCCTGGGATTGGAGCAGTTCTTC
CDR3: CASSLGQVLGLEQFF

D: TRBD2
V: TRBV20-1
J: TRBJ2-5
size: -
length: 14
DNA: TGCAGTGCTAGGGTGTCGGGGAGGGAAGAGACCCAGTACTTC
CDR3: CSARVSGREETQYF

D: -
V: TRBV6-5
J: TRBJ1-1
size: few
length: 16
DNA: TGTGCCAGCAGTTACTTACGCAGGACCATCAACACTGAAGCTTTCTTT
CDR3: CASSYLRRTINTEAFF

D: TRBD2
V: TRBV2
J: TRBJ2-7
size: -
length: 17
DNA: TGTGCCAGCAGTGAAATTAGCGGGAGGGCCTTCCGTTACGAGCAGTACTTC
CDR3: CASSEISGRAFRYEQYF

D: TRBD1
V: TRBV12-3/TRBV12-4
J: TRBJ2-7
size: few
length: 14
DNA: TGTGCCAGCAGACTCGGACAGGGGGACTACGAGCAGTACTTC
CDR3: CASRLGQGDYEQYF

D: -
V: TRBV18
J: TRBJ1-5
size: -
length: 14
DNA: TGTGCCAGCTCACCAACTAAGACCAATCAGCCCCAGCATTTT
CDR3: CASSPTKTNQPQHF

D: TRBD1
V: TRBV24-1
J: TRBJ2-1
size: few
length: 15
DNA: TGTGCCACCAGTGAGACAGGGGAAGCGTACGATGAGCAGTTCTTC
CDR3: CATSETGEAYDEQFF

D: TRBD1
V: TRBV6-5
J: TRBJ1-2
size: many
length: 13
DNA: TGTGCCAGCAGGGGCAGGACAGGGTATGGCTACACCTTC
CDR3: CASRGRTGYGYTF

D: -
V: TRBV6-1
J: TRBJ1-1
size: -
length: 13
DNA: TGTGCCAGCAGTGAACAACTGAACACTGAAGCTTTCTTT
CDR3: CASSEQLNTEAFF

D: -
V: TRBV5-1
J: TRBJ2-7
size: few
length: 14
DNA: TGCGCCAGCAGCCCCCCAGGCGGACCCTACGAGCAGTACTTC
CDR3: CASSPPGGPYEQYF

D: TRBD1
V: TRBV30
J: TRBJ2-3
size: -
length: 15
DNA: TGTGCCTGGGGGGGACAGGCTCTGGTCGCAGATACGCAGTATTTT
CDR3: CAWGGQALVADTQYF

D: TRBD2
V: TRBV18
J: TRBJ2-7
size: few
length: 17
DNA: TGTGCCAGCTCACCACCGAGCGGCCTAGCGGGGAGGTACGAGCAGTACTTC
CDR3: CASSPPSGLAGRYEQYF

D: -
V: TRBV12-3/TRBV12-4
J: TRBJ2-1
size: few
length: 12
DNA: TGTGCCAGCAGTCTGGGACTTCCTGTGCAGTTCTTC
CDR3: CASSLGLPVQFF

D: TRBD1
V: TRBV7-8
J: TRBJ2-7
size: -
length: 16
DNA: TGTGCCAGCAGCCCCCTAGACAGGGGAGACGTCTACGAGCAGTACTTC
CDR3: CASSPLDRGDVYEQYF

D: -
V: TRBV6-2/TRBV6-3
J: TRBJ1-2
size: -
length: 15
DNA: TGTGCCAGCAGTTACCCGGACGGAGAATACTATGGCTACACCTTC
CDR3: CASSYPDGEYYGYTF

D: TRBD2
V: TRBV12-3/TRBV12-4
J: TRBJ2-1
size: -
length: 15
DNA: TGTGCCAGCAGTCTGACTAGCGGGATTATCAATGAGCAGTTCTTC
CDR3: CASSLTSGIINEQFF

D: -
V: TRBV4-1
J: TRBJ2-7
size: -
length: 15
DNA: TGCGCCAGCAGCCAAAGCCGGCAGCTTTACTACGAGCAGTACTTC
CDR3: CASSQSRQLYYEQYF

D: -
V: TRBV7-2
J: TRBJ2-7
size: few
length: 17
DNA: TGTGCCAGCAGCTCCGGGCGGGGCGGATTAAGCTCCTACGAGCAGTACTTC
CDR3: CASSSGRGGLSSYEQYF

D: -
V: TRBV29-1
J: TRBJ1-3
size: few
length: 15
DNA: TGCAGCGTTGAAGATGGGGACAACTCTGGAAACACCATATATTTT
CDR3: CSVEDGDNSGNTIYF

D: TRBD2
V: TRBV5-1
J: TRBJ2-1
size: -
length: 14
DNA: TGCGCCAGCAGCCCGATAGGGACTAGCAATGAGCAGTTCTTC
CDR3: CASSPIGTSNEQFF

D: -
V: TRBV7-9
J: TRBJ1-2
size: -
length: 10
DNA: TGTGCCAGCAGCTTAGCGATACGCACCTTC
CDR3: CASSLAIRTF

D: -
V: TRBV7-9
J: TRBJ2-7
size: few
length: 14
DNA: TGTGCCAGCAGCCCGGACTATCCCCCCTACGAGCAGTACTTC
CDR3: CASSPDYPPYEQYF

D: TRBD2
V: TRBV10-3
J: TRBJ2-5
size: few
length: 15
DNA: TGTGCCATCAGTGACCTAGCGGGGAGCCAAGAGACCCAGTACTTC
CDR3: CAISDLAGSQETQYF

D: TRBD2
V: TRBV2
J: TRBJ2-3
size: -
length: 16
DNA: TGTGCCAGCAGTGCTCGGGCTAGCGGGAGCCGAGATACGCAGTATTTT
CDR3: CASSARASGSRDTQYF

D: -
V: TRBV9
J: TRBJ2-6
size: -
length: 16
DNA: TGTGCCAGCAGCGGAGGTTCTATCTCTGGGGCCAACGTCCTGACTTTC
CDR3: CASSGGSISGANVLTF

D: -
V: TRBV5-1
J: TRBJ2-7
size: few
length: 14
DNA: TGCGCCAGCAGCACGGGTGACGGTCACTACGAGCAGTACTTC
CDR3: CASSTGDGHYEQYF

D: -
V: TRBV4-3
J: TRBJ2-6
size: many
length: 16
DNA: TGCGCCAGCAGCCAAGATCACACATCTGGGGCCAACGTCCTGACTTTC
CDR3: CASSQDHTSGANVLTF

D: -
V: TRBV20-1
J: TRBJ2-4
size: -
length: 13
DNA: TGCAGTGCTTCCCCTTTAGCCAAAAACATTCAGTACTTC
CDR3: CSASPLAKNIQYF

D: -
V: TRBV7-8
J: TRBJ2-3
size: -
length: 13
DNA: TGTGCCAGCAGCTTTAGGCTAGCAGATACGCAGTATTTT
CDR3: CASSFRLADTQYF

D: TRBD1
V: TRBV9
J: TRBJ1-2
size: -
length: 16
DNA: TGTGCCAGCAGCGTAGGACAGGGCCTTCGAGACTATGGCTACACCTTC
CDR3: CASSVGQGLRDYGYTF

D: -
V: TRBV12-3/TRBV12-4
J: TRBJ2-7
size: few
length: 13
DNA: TGTGCCAGCACTCTACATGGGCATTACGAGCAGTACTTC
CDR3: CASTLHGHYEQYF

D: TRBD1
V: TRBV24-1
J: TRBJ2-2
size: -
length: 16
DNA: TGTGCCACCAGTGATTGGGGACAGGCGAACACCGGGGAGCTGTTTTTT
CDR3: CATSDWGQANTGELFF

D: -
V: TRBV12-3/TRBV12-4
J: TRBJ1-1
size: -
length: 14
DNA: TGTGCCAGCAGTCGGATCCTACTGGATACTGAAGCTTTCTTT
CDR3: CASSRILLDTEAFF

D: TRBD1
V: TRBV24-1
J: TRBJ2-7
size: -
length: 14
DNA: TGTGCCACTAAGGACAGGCCCTTTTTCCACGAGCAGTACTTC
CDR3: CATKDRPFFHEQYF

D: -
V: TRBV12-3/TRBV12-4
J: TRBJ1-3
size: -
length: 14
DNA: TGTGCCAGCACACCGGGACAAACTGGAAACACCATATATTTT
CDR3: CASTPGQTGNTIYF

D: TRBD2
V: TRBV7-9
J: TRBJ2-1
size: -
length: 14
DNA: TGTGCCAGCAGCTTAGAGCGGGGGGGCCACGAGCAGTTCTTC
CDR3: CASSLERGGHEQFF

D: -
V: TRBV4-1
J: TRBJ1-5
size: many
length: 13
DNA: TGCGCCAGCAGCCAAGATCGGGATCAGCCCCAGCATTTT
CDR3: CASSQDRDQPQHF

D: TRBD1
V: TRBV20-1
J: TRBJ2-3
size: few
length: 13
DNA: TGCAGTGCGGTGGTTCAGGGGGCAGATACGCAGTATTTT
CDR3: CSAVVQGADTQYF

D: -
V: TRBV20-1
J: TRBJ2-7
size: few
length: 13
DNA: TGCAGTGCTAGAAGTCAACCGAGCTACGAGCAGTACTTC
CDR3: CSARSQPSYEQYF

D: -
V: TRBV15
J: TRBJ2-2
size: -
length: 18
DNA: TGTGCCACCAGCAGAGTTTTCCCGGTGGCGCCGGGAACCGGGGAGCTGTTTTTT
CDR3: CATSRVFPVAPGTGELFF